These 27 T cell receptor beta chains were sequenced from one sample in a study of CD8+ T cells in alopecia areata. RNA extraction and reverse transcription yielded cDNA as sequencing template. Repertoires were generated with immunoSEQ multiplex PCR, while TCRdb's copy carries only in-frame clones and drops some. The sample has approximately 1,500 clones, none seen only once. The material sequenced was skin. These receptors were collected from a C3H/HeJ mouse with alopecia areata. Strain haplotype (MHC): H2-k.

This clone is medium-sized within its sample. Gene names refer to mouse genes. The read halts 4 residues ahead of the CDR3 end, with the missing end drawn from the germline J gene. The chain is built from TRBV5 and TRBJ2-5; D is uncertain. This CDR3 has 15 residues. CDR1 and CDR2 (germline): LGHNA, YNLKQL (reference sequence). Trimming left V 0 bases short and J 0 bases short, with 7 bases between. CDR3 sequence: CASSQEGGNQDTQYF. Partial CDR3 DNA: TGTGCCAGCAGCCAAGAAGGTGGGAACCAAGAC.

In this sample, this clone is medium-sized. Each gene name is a mouse one. The sequenced fragment ends 4 residues before the CDR3 boundary, so the rest is inferred from the germline J gene. The chain employs TRBV1 and TRBJ2-3; a possible D gene is TRBD1 (7 bases). The CDR3 runs 15 residues. V shed 2 bases and J shed 0 bases, with 9 bases lying between them. CDR1 is NSQYPW, CDR2 LRSPGD, per germline (reference sequence). The sequenced CDR3 bases are TGCACCTGCAGTGCAAAGGGGGCGAGTGCAGAA. It encodes CTCSAKGASAE. The full-length CDR3 reads as CTCSAKGASAETLYF.

By sample share, this clone is medium-sized. Gene labels here are mouse ones. Read sequence stops 4 residues before the CDR3 end, and the germline J gene provides the missing end. This sequence joins TRBV1 and TRBJ2-5; a possible D gene is TRBD1 (5 bases). V dropped 2 bases and J dropped 0 bases, with 9 bases sitting between them. Germline CDR1 is NSQYPW and CDR2 is LRSPGD (reference sequence). This CDR3 has 15 residues. CDR3 in amino acids: CTCSAKTVNQDTQYF. The CDR3 DNA, read in part, is TGCACCTGCAGTGCAAAGACAGTTAACCAAGAC. The whole variable domain, filled in from reference TRBV1 and TRBJ2-5, reads VTLLEQNPRWRLVPRGQAVNLRCILKNSQYPWMSWYQQDLQKQLQWLFTLRSPGDKEVKSLPGADYLATRVTDTELRLQVANMSQGRTLYCTCSAKTVNQDTQYFGPGTRLLVL.

This clone was picked up a small number of times. Gene names refer to mouse genes. The read terminates 4 residues ahead of where the CDR3 ends, so the germline J gene completes it. This chain joins TRBV1 and TRBJ1-1; D perhaps matches TRBD1 (6 bases). Germline V gene data show CDR1 as NSQYPW and CDR2 as LRSPGD (reference sequence). The CDR3 extends over 15 amino acids. V was trimmed by 0 bases and J by 4 bases, leaving 12 bases between them. CDR3 DNA, as far as it was read: TGCACCTGCAGTGCAGAGAGGACAGTGGGCACA. Residues: CTCSAERTVGT. The CDR3, in full, reads CTCSAERTVGTEVFF. Full variable domain (missing parts from reference TRBV1 and TRBJ1-1): VTLLEQNPRWRLVPRGQAVNLRCILKNSQYPWMSWYQQDLQKQLQWLFTLRSPGDKEVKSLPGADYLATRVTDTELRLQVANMSQGRTLYCTCSAERTVGTEVFFGKGTRLTVV.

This clone was seen only a few times. Gene names follow the mouse nomenclature. CDR3 residues: CASSPYWGLQDTQYF. The sequenced part of the CDR3 DNA is TGTGCCAGCAGCCCCTACTGGGGGCTCCAAGAC. The V call is TRBV5, the J call TRBJ2-5, with 8 bases lining up with TRBD2. Read data end 4 residues before the CDR3 end; the end is taken from the germline J gene. This CDR3 is 15 amino acids long. V was pared by 4 bases and J by 2 bases, with 5 bases of the junction left unmatched. CDR1 is LGHNA, CDR2 YNLKQL, per germline (reference sequence).

There are many counts of this clone. Mouse names are used for the genes. Read coverage stops 4 residues before the CDR3 terminus; the germline J gene supplies the remainder. The V call is TRBV31, the J call TRBJ1-2, with TRBD1 matching 11 bases. Per germline, CDR1 GKSSPN and CDR2 SITVG. The CDR3 has 16 residues. Trimming at V came to 1 base and at J to 0 bases, leaving 4 bases not matched to a gene. Here the CDR3 reads CAWSPWGQGANSDYTF. Incomplete CDR3 DNA: TGTGCCTGGAGTCCCTGGGGACAGGGGGCAAACTCC.

As concerns this clone: A far larger clone is one base from this, pointing to a likely read error. The listed genes are named as in mouse. From the germline J gene comes the end of the CDR3, since the read stops 4 residues before it. The rearrangement links TRBV13-1 to TRBJ2-7; 7 bases line up with TRBD1. CDR1 NSHNY and CDR2 SYGAGN come from the germline V gene. The CDR3 has 12 residues. Here the CDR3 reads CASRGRGYEQYF. Incomplete CDR3 DNA: TGTGCCAGCAGGGGCAGGGGGTAT.

This clone has only a few counts. The gene names here belong to mouse. The read ends 4 residues before the CDR3 terminus; that terminus is restored from the germline J gene. The chain joins TRBV5 to TRBJ1-1; TRBD1 matches 9 bases. CDR3 length: 14 residues. J was trimmed by 4 bases and V by 4 bases; bases with no gene match: 4. Germline V gene lookup returns CDR1 LGHNA and CDR2 YNLKQL (reference sequence). The sequenced part of the CDR3 DNA is TGTGCCAGCAGCCCTACAGGGGGCGGCACA. Translation: CASSPTGGGT. The entire CDR3 reads CASSPTGGGTEVFF.

This clone was counted many times. Genes and germline are mouse. The read terminates 4 residues before the CDR3 end, so the remaining end is supplied by the germline J gene. This chain joins TRBV13-2 and TRBJ2-7, with a tentative D call TRBD2 (6 bases). CDR1 and CDR2 (germline): NNHNN, SYGAGS (reference sequence). Trimming took off 1 base at V and 0 bases at J, with 8 bases between the two ends. The CDR3 is 14 amino acids. The covered CDR3 bases are TGTGCCAGCGGTGATTGGGGGAGCTCCTAT. As protein: CASGDWGSSY. The full-length CDR3 reads as CASGDWGSSYEQYF.

About this clone itself: The gene names given are mouse names. The read is 4 residues too short to cover the CDR3 end, so that end is filled in from the germline J gene. The chain has TRBV5 and TRBJ2-3; 13 bases fit TRBD2. There are 18 residues in the CDR3. Looked up from germline, CDR1 is LGHNA and CDR2 is YNLKQL (reference sequence). V lost 4 bases, J lost 2 bases, and 9 bases stayed unmatched. The CDR3 bases that were read are TGTGCCAGCAGCCCTCTTCCGGGACTGGGGGGGGATGCAGAA. Translating gives CASSPLPGLGGDAE. The CDR3 in full is CASSPLPGLGGDAETLYF.

This clone was seen repeatedly, ten times or more. The genes and germline here are from mouse. The read ends 4 residues before the CDR3 terminus; that terminus is restored from the germline J gene. The same CDR3 is also encoded by other DNA sequences in this sample. The J gene is TRBJ2-3, the V gene TRBV29; 12 bases are a match to TRBD2. V shed 5 bases and J 3 bases; nucleotides not matched to a gene: 3. CDR1 and CDR2 (germline): MSHET, SYDVDS. There are 15 residues in the CDR3. CDR3: CASSHGTGGAETLYF. The DNA read from the CDR3 is TGTGCTAGCAGTCACGGGACTGGGGGGGCAGAA.

This clone was seen a handful of times. The gene names given are mouse names. The DNA ends 4 residues before the CDR3 does, and the rest of the CDR3 is filled in from the germline J gene. V usage is TRBV19 and J usage is TRBJ2-4; perhaps TRBD1 as D (5 bases). The CDR3 covers 13 residues. The V gene's germline CDR1 is FNHDT and CDR2 SITEND (reference sequence). The CDR3 protein is CASSIGTKNTLYF. The covered CDR3 bases are TGTGCCAGCAGTATAGGGACAAAAAAC. The complete variable domain, with remaining parts taken from reference TRBV19 and TRBJ2-4, reads GGIITQTPKFLIGQEGQKLTLKCQQNFNHDTMYWYRQDSGKGLRLIYYSITENDLQKGDLSEGYDASREKKSSFSLTVTSAQKNEMAVFLCASSIGTKNTLYFGAGTRLSVL.

This clone is classed as large (0.1 to 1%). Gene names are the mouse ones. The read ends 4 residues early relative to the CDR3; the germline J gene fills the gap. V is TRBV19 and J is TRBJ2-7; 11 bases agree with TRBD2. Looked up from germline, CDR1 is FNHDT and CDR2 is SITEND (reference sequence). This CDR3 has 15 residues. The DNA read from the CDR3 is TGTGCCAGCAGTCACCGGGACTGGGGGATTTAT. It encodes CASSHRDWGIY. The complete CDR3 protein is CASSHRDWGIYEQYF.

Comments on this clone: The genes and germline here are from mouse. The read terminates 4 residues ahead of where the CDR3 ends, so the germline J gene completes it. The V and J genes are TRBV13-2 and TRBJ2-3; TRBD2 agrees at 12 bases. Germline trimming cut 3 bases from V and 2 bases from J; bases unmatched to any gene: 4. Germline V gives CDR1 NNHNN, CDR2 SYGAGS (reference sequence). The length of the CDR3 is 16 residues. The CDR3 is CASGGRDWGDAETLYF. CDR3 DNA, as far as it was read: TGTGCCAGCGGTGGCCGGGACTGGGGGGATGCAGAA.

This clone was detected only a few times. Germline and genes: mouse. The read ends 4 residues early relative to the CDR3; the germline J gene fills the gap. The chain combines TRBV13-1 with TRBJ2-7, with 7 bases aligning to TRBD2. Germline CDR1 and CDR2: NSHNY and SYGAGN. The CDR3 extends over 13 amino acids. With 5 bases clipped from V and 3 bases from J, the junction kept 5 bases outside the gene matches. The DNA read from the CDR3 is TGTGCCAGCAGAGTACTGGGGATCTAT. Translation gives CASRVLGIY. The CDR3 in its entirety is CASRVLGIYEQYF.

This clone turned up a few times. All gene names here are mouse names. Read coverage stops 4 residues before the CDR3 terminus; the germline J gene supplies the remainder. The chain combines TRBV19 with TRBJ2-5, with 7 bases identical to TRBD1. V was pared by 4 bases and J by 3 bases, with 2 bases of the junction left unmatched. CDR3 length equals 13 residues. Germline V gene data show CDR1 as FNHDT and CDR2 as SITEND (reference sequence). The covered CDR3 bases are TGTGCCAGCAGTCCGGGACAGCAAGAC. Its translation is CASSPGQQD. In full, the CDR3 is CASSPGQQDTQYF.

This clone appeared a few times. These gene names are mouse names. The sequenced fragment ends 4 residues before the CDR3 boundary, so the rest is inferred from the germline J gene. The chain links TRBV19 to TRBJ2-2; 7 bases fit TRBD1. The CDR3 spans 14 residues. Trimming cost V 2 bases and J 4 bases; bases outside gene matches: 2. CDR1 FNHDT and CDR2 SITEND come from the germline V gene (reference sequence). The CDR3 sequence is CASSIRGSTGQLYF. The sequenced CDR3 bases are TGTGCCAGCAGTATCAGGGGGAGCACCGGG.

Comment on this clone: These gene names are mouse names. The read ends 4 residues early relative to the CDR3; the germline J gene fills the gap. The gene calls are TRBV19 and TRBJ2-4; 10 bases are a match to TRBD1. Trimming cost V 5 bases and J 1 base; bases outside gene matches: 7. CDR1 FNHDT and CDR2 SITEND come from the germline V gene (reference sequence). CDR3 size: 16 residues. CDR3 DNA, as far as it was read: TGTGCCAGCAGCCCAGACAGGGGGCAGCGTCAAAAC. This encodes CASSPDRGQRQN. The CDR3 in full is CASSPDRGQRQNTLYF.

This clone was picked up a small number of times. The gene names given are mouse names. Read coverage stops 3 residues before the CDR3 terminus; the germline J gene supplies the remainder. V gene TRBV19 combines with J gene TRBJ1-6, with 7 positions matching TRBD1. TRBJ1-6 is an ORF; its function is uncertain. The ends lost 7 bases at V and 3 bases at J; junction bases unmatched: 4. The CDR3 is 14 residues long. Germline-derived CDR1 and CDR2 are FNHDT and SITEND (reference sequence). CDR3 protein: CASARDSYNSPLYF. The CDR3 bases that were read are TGTGCCAGCGCTCGGGACAGCTATAATTCGCCC.

This clone was seen ten or more times. Genes and germline come from the mouse. The CDR3 is cut off 4 residues early in the read; its end comes from the germline J gene. The chain carries TRBV13-2 and TRBJ2-2, with 11 bases identical to TRBD2. Trimming removed 5 bases from V and 3 bases from J; junction bases left unmatched: 6. From germline, CDR1 is NNHNN and CDR2 SYGAGS (reference sequence). This CDR3 spans 16 amino acids. The sequenced CDR3 bases are TGTGCCAGCGGGCCACTGGGGGGGCGCGACACCGGG. Its protein is CASGPLGGRDTG. The CDR3 as a whole reads CASGPLGGRDTGQLYF.

This clone was seen at least ten times. Gene names refer to mouse genes. Read sequence stops 4 residues before the CDR3 end, and the germline J gene provides the missing end. The rearrangement links TRBV19 to TRBJ2-5; TRBD1 aligns across 8 bases. The CDR3 has 16 residues. V trimming: 2 bases; J trimming: 1 base; junction bases outside the gene matches: 6. The germline CDR1 and CDR2 sequences are FNHDT and SITEND (reference sequence). CDR3 bases read: TGTGCCAGCAGTATTATCGACAGGGGAGACCAAGAC. Translated, it gives CASSIIDRGDQD. The complete CDR3 reads CASSIIDRGDQDTQYF.

Concerning this clone: Any gene name here is a mouse gene name. The read gets to within 4 residues of the CDR3 end, and the germline J gene fills in the rest. The V gene is TRBV1, the J gene TRBJ2-4, with 10 bases identical to TRBD2. This CDR3 has 15 amino acids. The germline V gene encodes CDR1 NSQYPW and CDR2 LRSPGD (reference sequence). The CDR3 here is CTCSGPGLGKNTLYF. The covered CDR3 bases are TGCACCTGCAGTGGACCGGGACTGGGGAAAAAC.

A remark on this clone: The genes are named according to mouse. The read falls 4 residues short of the CDR3 end, and the missing part is taken from the germline J gene. The rearrangement joins TRBV13-3 to TRBJ2-7; 8 bases align to TRBD2. This CDR3 comprises 13 residues. Germline V gene lookup returns CDR1 NNHDY and CDR2 SYVADS. This CDR3 reads CASSDWGVYEQYF. The CDR3 DNA, read in part, is TGTGCCAGCAGTGACTGGGGGGTATAT.

About this clone: Gene names and germline refer to mouse. The missing CDR3 end, 4 residues past where the read stops, is filled in from the germline J gene. The chain is built from TRBV5 and TRBJ2-7, with 11 bases aligning to TRBD2. The CDR3 runs to 15 residues. Germline assignment: CDR1 LGHNA and CDR2 YNLKQL (reference sequence). The covered CDR3 bases are TGTGCCAGCAGCCAGCCGGGACTGGGGGCTTAT. It translates to CASSQPGLGAY. The full CDR3 protein reads CASSQPGLGAYEQYF.

This clone was counted ten times or more. Gene names denote mouse genes. The covered CDR3 bases are TGTGCCAGCAGTATAGGACTGGGGAACCAAGAC. Encoded protein: CASSIGLGNQD. The CDR3 in full is CASSIGLGNQDTQYF. The chain is built from TRBV19 and TRBJ2-5; 8 nucleotides align to TRBD2. The CDR3 extends 4 residues past the end of the read, so its final part is completed from the germline J gene. The length of the CDR3 is 15 residues. The germline CDR1 and CDR2 sequences are FNHDT and SITEND (reference sequence). V shed 0 bases and J 0 bases; nucleotides not matched to a gene: 0.

This clone was observed a handful of times. The gene names given are mouse names. The read is 4 residues too short to cover the CDR3 end, so that end is filled in from the germline J gene. The V gene is TRBV19, the J gene TRBJ1-1, with 9 bases lining up with TRBD1. CDR1 and CDR2 from the germline V gene are FNHDT and SITEND (reference sequence). The CDR3 spans 14 residues. V was clipped by 4 bases and J by 3 bases; unmatched bases: 4. Partial CDR3 DNA: TGTGCCAGCAGTCGTCGGACAGGGGACACA. Its translation: CASSRRTGDT. The CDR3 in full is CASSRRTGDTEVFF.

Concerning this clone: Genes here carry mouse names. The sequenced fragment ends 4 residues before the CDR3 boundary, so the rest is inferred from the germline J gene. The chain carries TRBV5 and TRBJ1-1; D is possibly TRBD1 (6 bases). The CDR3 is made up of 13 amino acids. The V gene's germline CDR1 is LGHNA and CDR2 YNLKQL (reference sequence). CDR3 bases read: TGTGCCAGCAGCCAACCAGGGGAGGCA. Translation: CASSQPGEA. The entire CDR3 protein reads CASSQPGEAEVFF.